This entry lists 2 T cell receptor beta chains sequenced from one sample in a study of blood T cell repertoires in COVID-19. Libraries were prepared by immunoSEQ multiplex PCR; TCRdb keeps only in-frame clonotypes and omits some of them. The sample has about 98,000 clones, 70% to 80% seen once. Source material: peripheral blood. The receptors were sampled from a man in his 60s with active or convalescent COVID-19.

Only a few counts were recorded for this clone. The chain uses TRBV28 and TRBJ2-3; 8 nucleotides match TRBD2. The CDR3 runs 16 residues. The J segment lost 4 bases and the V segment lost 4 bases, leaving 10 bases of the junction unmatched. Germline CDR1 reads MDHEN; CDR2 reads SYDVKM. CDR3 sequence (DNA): TGTGCCAGCAGTTCCAGCGGGAGTGTTAGCGCAGATACGCAGTATTTT. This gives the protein CASSSSGSVSADTQYF. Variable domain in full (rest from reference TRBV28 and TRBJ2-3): DVKVTQSSRYLVKRTGEKVFLECVQDMDHENMFWYRQDPGLGLRLIYFSYDVKMKEKGDIPEGYSVSREKKERFSLILESASTNQTSMYLCASSSSGSVSADTQYFGPGTRLTVL.

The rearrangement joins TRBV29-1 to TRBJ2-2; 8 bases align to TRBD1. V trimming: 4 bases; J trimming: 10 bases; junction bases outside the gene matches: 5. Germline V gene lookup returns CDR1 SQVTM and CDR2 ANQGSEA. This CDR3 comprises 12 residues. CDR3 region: CSVGAGGVELFF. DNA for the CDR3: TGCAGCGTTGGGGCAGGGGGCGTGGAGCTGTTTTTT.